The next 16 T cell receptor beta chains were all read from a single sample in a study of PD-L1 blockade in urothelial cancer. Time point: pretreatment peripheral blood. The protocol was immunoSEQ multiplex PCR, while the TCRdb copy is restricted to in-frame clones and leaves out a portion. The sample yields roughly 120,000 clones, around 84% seen once. This sample comprised PBMCs, obtained around atezolizumab (anti-PD-L1) treatment. The origin of the receptors is a middle-aged man with urothelial cancer.

The chain has TRBV9 and TRBJ1-2; 12 bases agree with TRBD1. This CDR3 spans 16 amino acids. Germline CDR1 is SGDLS and CDR2 is YYNGEE. With 4 bases clipped from V and 2 bases from J, the junction kept 6 bases outside the gene matches. In DNA form, the CDR3 reads TGTGCCAGCAGCCGGACGGGACAGGGGGCGAACTATGGCTACACCTTC. Its translation: CASSRTGQGANYGYTF.

This sequence joins TRBV2 and TRBJ2-2, with TRBD1 matching over 7 bases. Per the germline V gene, CDR1 is SNHLY and CDR2 is FYNNEI. This CDR3 has 15 amino acids. Trimming cost V 4 bases and J 13 bases; bases outside gene matches: 15. The CDR3 here is CASSATSRQGEGLFF. The CDR3 bases are TGTGCCAGCAGTGCCACATCGCGACAGGGCGAAGGGCTGTTTTTT.

This chain connects TRBV7-3 to TRBJ2-6; 7 bases fit TRBD1. V gave up 4 bases and J gave up 2 bases; unmatched junction bases: 2. CDR3 length equals 15 residues. Germline V gene sequence: CDR1 SGHTA, CDR2 FQGTGA. CDR3 in amino acids: CASSSTGAGANVLTF. DNA of the CDR3: TGTGCCAGCAGCTCTACAGGGGCTGGGGCCAACGTCCTGACTTTC.

This chain links TRBV6-6 with TRBJ1-3; D is undetermined. From germline, CDR1 is MNHNY and CDR2 SVGAGI (reference sequence). Between the trimmed V and J ends, which lost 2 bases and 4 bases, there was a span of 3 bases. The CDR3 is 12 residues long. CDR3 protein: CASSYQGNTIYF. The CDR3 nucleotides read TGTGCCAGCAGTTACCAGGGAAACACCATATATTTT.

The rearrangement links TRBV6-6 to TRBJ2-5, with TRBD1 as a possible D gene (6 bases). The germline V and J ends were trimmed by 6 bases and 1 base, with 15 bases remaining between them. The germline gives CDR1 MNHNY, CDR2 SVGAGI (reference sequence). The CDR3 runs to 15 residues. Here the CDR3 reads CASRQTRTAQETQYF. CDR3 coding DNA: TGTGCCAGCAGACAAACTCGGACAGCCCAAGAGACCCAGTACTTC.

This clone was detected only once. The gene calls are TRBV18 and TRBJ1-2; 9 bases match TRBD1. CDR3 length: 16 amino acids. J lost 4 bases, V lost 2 bases, and 8 bases had no gene match. Germline assignment: CDR1 KGHSH and CDR2 LQKENI. The CDR3 nucleotides read TGTGCCAGCTCACCAGTTGGGGACAGGGAGGCCTATGGCTACACCTTC. Protein: CASSPVGDREAYGYTF. The whole variable domain, filled in from reference TRBV18 and TRBJ1-2, reads NAGVMQNPRHLVRRRGQEARLRCSPMKGHSHVYWYRQLPEEGLKFMVYLQKENIIDESGMPKERFSAEFPKEGPSILRIQQVVRGDSAAYFCASSPVGDREAYGYTFGSGTRLTVV.

CDR3 in amino acids: CASSGGGAGGPFATNEKLFF. CDR3 DNA sequence: TGTGCCAGCAGTGGGGGCGGGGCAGGGGGGCCTTTTGCAACTAATGAAAAACTGTTTTTT. V is TRBV28 and J is TRBJ1-4; TRBD1 aligns across 7 bases. J was trimmed by 0 bases and V by 5 bases; bases with no gene match: 18. Germline lookup yields CDR1 MDHEN and CDR2 SYDVKM. The CDR3 is made up of 20 amino acids.

The rearrangement links TRBV9 to TRBJ2-3, with TRBD2 as a possible D gene (5 bases). This CDR3 region has 16 residues. V lost 0 bases and J 4 bases, leaving 15 bases between the germline ends. Germline loops: CDR1 SGDLS, CDR2 YYNGEE. CDR3 residues: CASSVARGQSADTQYF. The CDR3 nucleotides read TGTGCCAGCAGCGTAGCTAGAGGGCAATCGGCAGATACGCAGTATTTT.

The CDR3 nucleotides are TGTGCCAGCAGTGATAGCGCACACCCGCAAGAGACCCAGTACTTC. Its protein is CASSDSAHPQETQYF. This sequence joins TRBV28 and TRBJ2-5; TRBD2 is a possible D gene (5 bases). CDR1 MDHEN and CDR2 SYDVKM come from the germline V gene. The length of the CDR3 is 15 residues. V was cut by 5 bases and J by 2 bases, with 15 bases left in between.

The genes are TRBV30 and TRBJ2-1; 9 positions agree with TRBD2. V gave up 5 bases and J gave up 10 bases; unmatched junction bases: 3. CDR3 length equals 11 residues. Germline V gene sequence: CDR1 GTSNPN, CDR2 SVGIG (reference sequence). CDR3 region: CAWGLALEQFF. The CDR3 bases are TGTGCCTGGGGACTAGCGCTCGAGCAGTTCTTC.

The chain recombines TRBV2 with TRBJ1-2; D is unresolved. This CDR3 has 13 residues. From germline, CDR1 is SNHLY and CDR2 FYNNEI. V lost 0 bases and J lost 2, with 4 bases in between. In DNA form, the CDR3 reads TGTGCCAGCAGTGAAGCGGGCAACTATGGCTACACCTTC. Amino acids: CASSEAGNYGYTF.

This clone has more than one count but fewer than ten. The chain recombines TRBV19 with TRBJ2-7, with 8 bases identical to TRBD1. This CDR3 has 14 amino acids. The germline CDR1 and CDR2 sequences are LNHDA and SQIVND (reference sequence). The ends lost 6 bases at V and 2 bases at J; junction bases unmatched: 6. The CDR3 nucleotides read TGTGCCAGTAGACCAGGGGGCAAGACCTACGAGCAGTACTTC. Translating gives CASRPGGKTYEQYF.

The sample holds one count of this clone. This chain links TRBV5-6 with TRBJ1-1; a weak D match, TRBD1 (6 bases). The V gene's germline CDR1 is SGHDT and CDR2 YYEEEE. The ends were cut back, 2 bases at V and 9 bases at J, with 14 bases in the middle. The CDR3 runs 13 residues. The CDR3 protein is CASSFVQDRQAFF. DNA for the CDR3: TGTGCCAGCAGCTTCGTGCAGGACAGACAAGCTTTCTTT.

This chain connects TRBV28 to TRBJ2-2, with 8 bases aligning to TRBD1. The CDR3 covers 15 residues. The germline CDR1 and CDR2 sequences are MDHEN and SYDVKM. J was trimmed by 4 bases and V by 7 bases; bases with no gene match: 8. The CDR3 DNA follows: TGTGCCAGCACAAGGACAGGGTGGACCACCGGGGAGCTGTTTTTT. Protein: CASTRTGWTTGELFF.

V is TRBV2 and J is TRBJ1-6; D uncertain. Trimming removed 3 bases from V and 4 bases from J, with 7 bases in between. Germline assignment: CDR1 SNHLY and CDR2 FYNNEI. This CDR3 spans 14 amino acids. The chain's CDR3 is CASSEQKYNSPLHF. The CDR3 DNA reads TGTGCCAGCAGTGAGCAGAAGTATAATTCACCCCTCCACTTT.

This chain links TRBV28 with TRBJ2-1; 9 bases align to TRBD2. V lost 4 bases, J lost 3 bases, and 7 bases stayed unmatched. The CDR3 sequence is 16 residues long. In germline, CDR1 is MDHEN, CDR2 SYDVKM. DNA of the CDR3: TGTGCCAGCAGTTCTCCGGGACTAGCTATCTACAATGAGCAGTTCTTC. This codes for CASSSPGLAIYNEQFF.